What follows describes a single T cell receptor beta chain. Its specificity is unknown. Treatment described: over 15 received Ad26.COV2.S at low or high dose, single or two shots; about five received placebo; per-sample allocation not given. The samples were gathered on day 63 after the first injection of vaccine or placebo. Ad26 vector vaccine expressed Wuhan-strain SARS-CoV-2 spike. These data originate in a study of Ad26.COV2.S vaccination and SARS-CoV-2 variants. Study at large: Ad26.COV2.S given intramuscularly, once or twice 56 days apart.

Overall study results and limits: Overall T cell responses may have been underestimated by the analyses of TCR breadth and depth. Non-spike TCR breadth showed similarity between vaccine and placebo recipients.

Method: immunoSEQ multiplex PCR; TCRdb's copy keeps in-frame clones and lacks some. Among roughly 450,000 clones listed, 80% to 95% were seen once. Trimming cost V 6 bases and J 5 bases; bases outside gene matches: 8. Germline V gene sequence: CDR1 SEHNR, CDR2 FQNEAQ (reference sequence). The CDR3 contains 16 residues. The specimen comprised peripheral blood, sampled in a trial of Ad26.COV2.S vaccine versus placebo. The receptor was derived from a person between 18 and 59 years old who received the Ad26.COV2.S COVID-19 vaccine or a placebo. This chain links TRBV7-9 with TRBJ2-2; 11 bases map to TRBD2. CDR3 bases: TGTGCCAGCAGAGCTACTAGCGGGAGATCGACCGGGGAGCTGTTTTTT. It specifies CASRATSGRSTGELFF.